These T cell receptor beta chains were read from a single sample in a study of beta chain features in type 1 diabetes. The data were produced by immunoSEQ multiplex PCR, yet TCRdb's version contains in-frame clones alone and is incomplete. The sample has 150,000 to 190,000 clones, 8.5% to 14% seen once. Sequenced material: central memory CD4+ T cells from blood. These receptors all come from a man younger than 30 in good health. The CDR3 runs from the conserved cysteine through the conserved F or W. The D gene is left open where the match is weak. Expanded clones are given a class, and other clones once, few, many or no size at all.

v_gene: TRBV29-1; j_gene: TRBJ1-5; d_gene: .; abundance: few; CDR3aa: CSVRQASNQPQHF; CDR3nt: TGCAGCGTCAGACAGGCTAGCAATCAGCCCCAGCATTTT
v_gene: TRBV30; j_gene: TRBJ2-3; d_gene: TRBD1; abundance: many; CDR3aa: CAWSPGTGETDTQYF; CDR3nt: TGTGCCTGGAGTCCTGGGACAGGGGAGACAGATACGCAGTATTTT
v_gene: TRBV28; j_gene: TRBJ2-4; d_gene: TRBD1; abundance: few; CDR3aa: CASSLQGAGKNIQYF; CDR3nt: TGTGCCAGCAGTTTACAGGGGGCTGGCAAAAACATTCAGTACTTC
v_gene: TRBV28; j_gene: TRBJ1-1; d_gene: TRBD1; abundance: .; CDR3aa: CASSLYTGVGTEAFF; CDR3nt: TGTGCCAGCAGTTTATACACAGGGGTGGGCACTGAAGCTTTCTTT
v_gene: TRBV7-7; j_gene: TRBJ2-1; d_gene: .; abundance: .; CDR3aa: CASSLSAGNEQFF; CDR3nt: TGTGCCAGCAGCTTATCTGCCGGAAATGAGCAGTTCTTC
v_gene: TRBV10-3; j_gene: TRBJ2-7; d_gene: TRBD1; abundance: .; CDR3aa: CAISPGQGVYEQYF; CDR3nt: TGTGCCATCAGTCCGGGACAGGGGGTTTACGAGCAGTACTTC
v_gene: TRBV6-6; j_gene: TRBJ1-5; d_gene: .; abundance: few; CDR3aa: CASSYLAGSNQPQHF; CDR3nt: TGTGCCAGCAGTTACTTGGCAGGGAGCAATCAGCCCCAGCATTTT
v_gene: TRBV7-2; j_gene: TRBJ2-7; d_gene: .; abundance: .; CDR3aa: CASSLSSIYEQYF; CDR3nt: TGTGCCAGCAGCTTATCTAGCATCTACGAGCAGTACTTC
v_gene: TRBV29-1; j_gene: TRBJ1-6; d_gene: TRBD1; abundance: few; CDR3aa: CSARDSPNSPLHF; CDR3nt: TGCAGCGCGAGGGACAGCCCTAATTCACCCCTCCACTTT
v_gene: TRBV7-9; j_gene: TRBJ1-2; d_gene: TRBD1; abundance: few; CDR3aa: CASRGTGGGYTF; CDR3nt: TGTGCCAGCAGAGGGACAGGGGGAGGCTACACCTTC
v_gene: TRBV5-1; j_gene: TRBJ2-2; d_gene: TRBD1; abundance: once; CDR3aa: CASSQDRANTGELFF; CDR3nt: TGCGCCAGCAGCCAGGACAGGGCCAACACCGGGGAGCTGTTTTTT
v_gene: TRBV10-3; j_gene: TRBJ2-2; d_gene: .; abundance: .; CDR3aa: CAISESTMSTGELFF; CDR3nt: TGTGCCATCAGTGAGTCGACCATGAGCACCGGGGAGCTGTTTTTT
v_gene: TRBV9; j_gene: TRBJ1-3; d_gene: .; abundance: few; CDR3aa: CASSFTGGGNTIYF; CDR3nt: TGTGCCAGCAGCTTCACGGGCGGAGGAAACACCATATATTTT
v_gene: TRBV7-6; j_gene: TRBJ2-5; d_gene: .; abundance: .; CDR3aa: CASSLQSRSGETQYF; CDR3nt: TGTGCCAGCAGCTTACAAAGCCGGTCCGGCGAGACCCAGTACTTC
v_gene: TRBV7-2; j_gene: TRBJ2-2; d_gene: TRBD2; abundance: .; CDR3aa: CASSLRGLAGVGGELFF; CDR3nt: TGTGCCAGCAGCTTAAGAGGACTAGCGGGAGTGGGCGGGGAGCTGTTTTTT
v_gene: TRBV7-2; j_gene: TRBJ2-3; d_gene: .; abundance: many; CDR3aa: CASSESGHHTDTQYF; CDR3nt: TGTGCCAGCAGCGAGTCGGGACACCACACAGATACGCAGTATTTT
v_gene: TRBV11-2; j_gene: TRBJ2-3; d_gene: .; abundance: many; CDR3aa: CASSFQVRSDTQYF; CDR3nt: TGTGCCAGCAGCTTCCAGGTGCGTTCAGATACGCAGTATTTT
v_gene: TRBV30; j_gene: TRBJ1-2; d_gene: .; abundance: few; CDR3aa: CACRGSEYGYTF; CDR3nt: TGTGCCTGCAGGGGATCGGAATATGGCTACACCTTC
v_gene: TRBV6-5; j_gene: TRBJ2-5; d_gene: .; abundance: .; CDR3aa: CASSHRDQETQYF; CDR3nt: TGTGCCAGCAGTCACAGGGACCAAGAGACCCAGTACTTC
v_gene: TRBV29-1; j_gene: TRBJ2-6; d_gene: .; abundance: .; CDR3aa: CSVGGTSGANVLTF; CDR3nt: TGCAGCGTTGGGGGGACCTCTGGGGCCAACGTCCTGACTTTC
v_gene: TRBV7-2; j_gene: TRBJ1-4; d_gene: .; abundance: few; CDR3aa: CASRGANEKLFF; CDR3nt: TGTGCCAGCAGAGGGGCTAATGAAAAACTGTTTTTT
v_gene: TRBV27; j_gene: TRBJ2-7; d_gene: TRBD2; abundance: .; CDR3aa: CASSLLAGVLFEQYF; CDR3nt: TGTGCCAGCAGTTTACTAGCGGGAGTTTTGTTCGAGCAGTACTTC
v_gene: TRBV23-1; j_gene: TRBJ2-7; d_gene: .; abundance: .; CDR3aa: CASSQGQGNYEQYF; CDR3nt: TGCGCCAGCAGTCAAGGGCAGGGGAACTACGAGCAGTACTTC
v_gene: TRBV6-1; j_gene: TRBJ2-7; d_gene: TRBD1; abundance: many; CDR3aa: CASTPTGGLLSEQYF; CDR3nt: TGTGCCAGCACCCCGACAGGGGGCCTCCTTTCCGAGCAGTACTTC
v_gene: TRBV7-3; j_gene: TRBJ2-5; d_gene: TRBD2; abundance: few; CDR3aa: CASSFSGTRGETQYF; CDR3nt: TGTGCCAGCAGCTTCTCCGGGACTAGGGGTGAGACCCAGTACTTC
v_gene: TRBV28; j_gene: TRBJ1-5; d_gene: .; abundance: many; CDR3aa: CASSPGHRASNQPQHF; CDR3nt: TGTGCCAGCAGTCCGGGACACCGGGCTAGCAATCAGCCCCAGCATTTT
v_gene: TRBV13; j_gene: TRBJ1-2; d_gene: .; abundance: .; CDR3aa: CASSQVQGYGYTF; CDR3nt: TGTGCCAGCAGCCAGGTACAGGGCTATGGCTACACCTTC
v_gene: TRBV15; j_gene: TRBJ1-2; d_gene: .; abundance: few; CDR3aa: CATSRDSYGYTF; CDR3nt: TGTGCCACCAGCAGAGACAGCTATGGCTACACCTTC
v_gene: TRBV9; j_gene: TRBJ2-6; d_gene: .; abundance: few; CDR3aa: CASSPQRSGANVLTF; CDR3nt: TGTGCCAGCAGCCCACAGCGGTCTGGGGCCAACGTCCTGACTTTC
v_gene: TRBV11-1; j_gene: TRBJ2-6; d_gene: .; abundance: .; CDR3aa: CASSPPSSGANVLTF; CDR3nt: TGTGCCAGCAGCCCCCCGAGCTCTGGGGCCAACGTCCTGACTTTC
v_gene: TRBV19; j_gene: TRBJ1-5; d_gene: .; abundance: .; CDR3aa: CASSIGFGQPQHF; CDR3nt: TGTGCCAGTAGTATAGGCTTCGGACAGCCCCAGCATTTT
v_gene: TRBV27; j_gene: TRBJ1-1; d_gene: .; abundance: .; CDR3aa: CASKNSHRENTEAFF; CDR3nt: TGTGCCAGCAAAAACTCCCACCGGGAGAACACTGAAGCTTTCTTT
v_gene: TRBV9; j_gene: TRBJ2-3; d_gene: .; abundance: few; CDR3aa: CASSVFSTDTQYF; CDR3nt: TGTGCCAGCAGCGTATTCAGCACAGATACGCAGTATTTT
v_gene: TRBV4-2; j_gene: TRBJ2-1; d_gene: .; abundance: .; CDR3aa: CASSQVGQGWNEQFF; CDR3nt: TGTGCCAGCAGCCAAGTGGGGCAGGGGTGGAATGAGCAGTTCTTC
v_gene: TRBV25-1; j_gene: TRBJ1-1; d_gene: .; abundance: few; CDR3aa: CASRMNTEAFF; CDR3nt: TGTGCCAGCAGGATGAACACTGAAGCTTTCTTT
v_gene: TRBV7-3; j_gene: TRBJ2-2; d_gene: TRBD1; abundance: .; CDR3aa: CASSLNRGRAGELFF; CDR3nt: TGTGCCAGCAGCTTAAACAGGGGAAGGGCCGGGGAGCTGTTTTTT
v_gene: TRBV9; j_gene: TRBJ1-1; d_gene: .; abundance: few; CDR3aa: CASSVVDFGTTEAFF; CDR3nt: TGTGCCAGCAGCGTAGTCGACTTTGGGACAACTGAAGCTTTCTTT
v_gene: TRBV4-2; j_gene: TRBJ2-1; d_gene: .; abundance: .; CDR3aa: CASSQDRLAYNEQFF; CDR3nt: TGTGCCAGCAGCCAAGACCGACTAGCCTACAATGAGCAGTTCTTC
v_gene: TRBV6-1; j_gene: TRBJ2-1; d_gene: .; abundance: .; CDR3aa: CASSRSGYNEQFF; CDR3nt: TGTGCCAGCAGCCGGTCAGGTTACAATGAGCAGTTCTTC
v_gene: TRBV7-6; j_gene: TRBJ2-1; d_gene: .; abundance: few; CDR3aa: CASSFPQGYSEQFF; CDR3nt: TGTGCCAGCAGCTTCCCGCAGGGGTACAGTGAGCAGTTCTTC
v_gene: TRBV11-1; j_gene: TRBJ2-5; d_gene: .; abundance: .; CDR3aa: CASSSRIRGSETQYF; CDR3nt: TGTGCCAGCAGCTCCCGGATTCGGGGGAGTGAGACCCAGTACTTC
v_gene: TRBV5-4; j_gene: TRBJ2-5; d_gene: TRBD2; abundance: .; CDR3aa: CASSQDGLAGGPRQETQYF; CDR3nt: TGTGCCAGCAGCCAAGATGGGCTAGCGGGAGGGCCTAGGCAAGAGACCCAGTACTTC
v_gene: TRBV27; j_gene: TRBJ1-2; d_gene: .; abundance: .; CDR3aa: CASGHPLLSTGNYGYTF; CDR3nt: TGTGCCAGCGGACACCCTCTTTTATCCACAGGGAACTATGGCTACACCTTC
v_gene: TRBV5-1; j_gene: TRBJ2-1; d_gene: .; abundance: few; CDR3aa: CASSLLSQGGYNEQFF; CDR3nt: TGCGCCAGCAGCTTGCTCTCGCAGGGAGGATACAATGAGCAGTTCTTC
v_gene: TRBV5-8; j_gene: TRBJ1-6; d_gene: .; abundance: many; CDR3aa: CASSAGYSPLHF; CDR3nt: TGTGCCAGCAGCGCAGGCTATTCACCCCTCCACTTT
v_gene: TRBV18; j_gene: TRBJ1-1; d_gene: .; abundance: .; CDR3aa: CASSPEKIPNTEAFF; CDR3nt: TGTGCCAGCTCACCCGAGAAAATACCGAACACTGAAGCTTTCTTT
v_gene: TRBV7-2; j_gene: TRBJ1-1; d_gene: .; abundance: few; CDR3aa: CASSLRGTEAFF; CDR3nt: TGTGCCAGCAGCTTACGGGGCACTGAAGCTTTCTTT
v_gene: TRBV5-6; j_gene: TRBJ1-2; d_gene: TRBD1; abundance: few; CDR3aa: CASSAGTGKGYTF; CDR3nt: TGTGCCAGCAGCGCCGGGACAGGGAAAGGCTACACCTTC
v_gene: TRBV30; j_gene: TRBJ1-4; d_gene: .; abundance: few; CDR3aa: CAWAAFGRKNEKLFF; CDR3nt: TGTGCCTGGGCAGCCTTCGGACGGAAAAATGAAAAACTGTTTTTT
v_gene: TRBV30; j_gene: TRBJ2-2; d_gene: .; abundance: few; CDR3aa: CAGKGEANTGELFF; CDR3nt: TGTGCCGGAAAGGGTGAGGCGAACACCGGGGAGCTGTTTTTT
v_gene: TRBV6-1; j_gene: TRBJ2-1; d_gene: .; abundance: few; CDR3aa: CASSRGLLGNEQFF; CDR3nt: TGTGCCAGCAGTCGAGGCCTCTTGGGCAATGAGCAGTTCTTC